The clone carrying this T cell receptor beta chain was recorded only once. Looked up from germline, CDR1 is SGHAT and CDR2 is FQNNGV. Losses at the gene ends were 4 bases for V and 2 bases for J; bases not matched to a gene: 4. The CDR3 contains 15 residues. Authors' methods: Reference gene primers were amplified, and this amplification served to estimate nucleated cell counts. The protocol was immunoSEQ multiplex PCR, while the TCRdb copy is restricted to in-frame clones and leaves out a portion. Clonal size and the V and J genes are those of that table, whereas D and trimming came from the DNA. The data show 200,000 to 250,000 clones, with about 83% seen just once and 6% to 8.5% held by the top ten. This entry belongs to a study of blood T cell repertoires in COVID-19. The wider study: The study drew acute and convalescent COVID-19 samples from the United States, Italy and Spain. Sources were T cells, B-cell-depleted T cells, or PBMCs; the material itself was cDNA or gDNA.

The clonotype was recovered from a woman aged 50 to 60 with active or convalescent COVID-19. This chain joins TRBV11-2 and TRBJ2-3; 9 nucleotides match TRBD1. The specimen sequenced was peripheral blood. The CDR3 spells CASSSGTGHTDTQYF. The CDR3 DNA reads as TGTGCCAGCAGCTCCGGGACAGGGCACACAGATACGCAGTATTTT.